This T cell receptor (beta chain) comes out of a study of shared clonotypes between healthy human individuals. CDR1 is MNHEY and CDR2 is SMNVEV in the germline V gene (reference sequence). The junction had 6 bases not matched to a gene; V was cut back by 6 bases and J by 7 bases. The CDR3 extends over 14 amino acids. CD45RO-negative CD8 cells positively selected for CCR7 made up the naive population, which excluded terminally differentiated effector memory CD45RA+ cells. The test was conducted at deep level. Once extracted for a subset, genomic DNA was divided evenly among several immunoSEQ plates. Clones were read by immunoSEQ multiplex PCR, and TCRdb kept only the in-frame ones, dropping some. The table records about 2.1 million clones, just over 90% of them present only once.

The specimen was naive CD8+ T cells from PBMCs. This sequence joins TRBV27 and TRBJ1-5; 10 nucleotides line up with TRBD1. This receptor was taken from a man in his late teens or twenties in good health. Some clones in this sample may be carry-over from other donors' samples. The DNA for the CDR3 is TGTGCCAGCAGCCGACAGGGGGCCGGGCAGCCCCAGCATTTT. It codes for CASSRQGAGQPQHF.